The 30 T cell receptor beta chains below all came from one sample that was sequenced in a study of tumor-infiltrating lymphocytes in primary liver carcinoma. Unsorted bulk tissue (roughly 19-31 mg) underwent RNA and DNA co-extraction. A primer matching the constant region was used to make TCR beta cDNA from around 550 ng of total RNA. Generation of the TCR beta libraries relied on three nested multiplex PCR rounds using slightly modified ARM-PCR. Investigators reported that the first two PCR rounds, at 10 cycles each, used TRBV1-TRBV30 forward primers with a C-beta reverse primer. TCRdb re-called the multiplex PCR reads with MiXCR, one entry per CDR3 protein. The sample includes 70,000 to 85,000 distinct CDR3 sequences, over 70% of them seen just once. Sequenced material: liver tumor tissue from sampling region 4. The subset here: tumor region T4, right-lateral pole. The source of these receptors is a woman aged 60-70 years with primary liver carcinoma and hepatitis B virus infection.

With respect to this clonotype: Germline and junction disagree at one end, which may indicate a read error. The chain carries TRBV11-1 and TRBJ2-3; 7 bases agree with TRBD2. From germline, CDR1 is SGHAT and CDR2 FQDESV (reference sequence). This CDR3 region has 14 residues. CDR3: CASSLGRRAGESHF. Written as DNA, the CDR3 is TGTGCCAGTAGCTTAGGGCGACGTGCGGGAGAGTCTCACTTT.

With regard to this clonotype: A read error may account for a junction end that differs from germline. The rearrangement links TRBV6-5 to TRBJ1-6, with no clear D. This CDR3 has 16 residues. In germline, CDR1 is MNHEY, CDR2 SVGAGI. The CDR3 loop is CASSYLVSSYNSPLHF. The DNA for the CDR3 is TGTGCCAGCAGTTACCTGGTGAGCTCCTATAATTCACCCCTCCATTTT.

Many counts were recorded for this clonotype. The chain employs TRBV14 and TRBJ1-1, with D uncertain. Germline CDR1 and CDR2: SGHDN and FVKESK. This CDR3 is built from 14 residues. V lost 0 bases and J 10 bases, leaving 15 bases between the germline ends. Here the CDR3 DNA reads TGTGCCAGCAGCCAAGATTTCGCCGGTGTGGGAGCTTTCTTT. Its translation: CASSQDFAGVGAFF.

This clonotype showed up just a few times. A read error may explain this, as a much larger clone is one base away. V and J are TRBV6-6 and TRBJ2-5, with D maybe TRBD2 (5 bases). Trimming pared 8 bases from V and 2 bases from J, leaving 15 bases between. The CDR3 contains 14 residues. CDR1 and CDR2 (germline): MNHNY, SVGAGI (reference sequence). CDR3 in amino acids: CASAVRGKQETQYF. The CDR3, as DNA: TGTGCCAGCGCCGTACGGGGAAAACAAGAGACCCAGTACTTC.

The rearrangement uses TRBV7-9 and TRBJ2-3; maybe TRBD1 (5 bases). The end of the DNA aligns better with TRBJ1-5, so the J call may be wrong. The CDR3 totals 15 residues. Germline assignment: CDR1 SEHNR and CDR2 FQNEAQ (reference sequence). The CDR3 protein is CASSLGLAPTDTQHF. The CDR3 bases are TGTGCCAGCAGCCTGGGACTAGCGCCCACAGATACGCAGCATTTT.

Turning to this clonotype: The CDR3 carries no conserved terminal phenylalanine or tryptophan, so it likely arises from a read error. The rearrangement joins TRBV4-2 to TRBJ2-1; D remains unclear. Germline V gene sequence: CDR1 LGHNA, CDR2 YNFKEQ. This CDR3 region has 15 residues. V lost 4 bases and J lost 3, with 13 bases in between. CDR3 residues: CASSLPTADYNEQFS. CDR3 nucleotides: TGTGCCAGCAGCCTCCCGACGGCAGACTACAATGAGCAGTTCTCC.

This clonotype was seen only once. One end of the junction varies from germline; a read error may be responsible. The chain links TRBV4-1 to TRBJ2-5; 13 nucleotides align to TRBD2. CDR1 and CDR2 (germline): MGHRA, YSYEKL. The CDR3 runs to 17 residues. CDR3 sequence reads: CTSSQGGLAGLQETQYF. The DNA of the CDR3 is TGCACCAGCAGCCAAGGGGGACTAGCGGGGTTACAAGAGACCCAGTACTTC.

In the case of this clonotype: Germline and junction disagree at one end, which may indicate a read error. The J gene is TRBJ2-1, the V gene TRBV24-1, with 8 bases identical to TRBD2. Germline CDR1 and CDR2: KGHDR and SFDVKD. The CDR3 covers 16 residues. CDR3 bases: TGTGCCGTCAGTGACCGAACGGACGGGGGGGGGAATGAGCAATTCTTC. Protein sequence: CAVSDRTDGGGNEQFF.

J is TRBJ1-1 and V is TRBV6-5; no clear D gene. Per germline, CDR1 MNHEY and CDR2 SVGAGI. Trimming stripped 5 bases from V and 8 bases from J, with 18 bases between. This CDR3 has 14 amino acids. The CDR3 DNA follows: TGTGCCAGCAGTGACCTAAGGATATGTGGCGAAGCTTTCTTT. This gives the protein CASSDLRICGEAFF.

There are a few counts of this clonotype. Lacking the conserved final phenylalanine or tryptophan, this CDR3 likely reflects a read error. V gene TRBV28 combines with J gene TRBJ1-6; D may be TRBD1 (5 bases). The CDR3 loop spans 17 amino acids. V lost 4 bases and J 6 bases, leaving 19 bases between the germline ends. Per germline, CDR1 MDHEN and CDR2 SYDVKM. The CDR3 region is CASSSTTDEPSNSPLHS. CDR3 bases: TGTGCCAGCAGTTCTACGACAGATGAACCTTCTAATTCACCCCTCCACTCT.

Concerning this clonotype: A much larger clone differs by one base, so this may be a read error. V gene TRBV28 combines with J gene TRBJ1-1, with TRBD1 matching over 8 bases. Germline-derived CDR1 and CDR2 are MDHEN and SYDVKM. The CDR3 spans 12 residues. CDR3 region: CASTTRTGPAIF. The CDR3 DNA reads TGTGCCAGCACCACCCGGACAGGGCCAGCTATCTTT.

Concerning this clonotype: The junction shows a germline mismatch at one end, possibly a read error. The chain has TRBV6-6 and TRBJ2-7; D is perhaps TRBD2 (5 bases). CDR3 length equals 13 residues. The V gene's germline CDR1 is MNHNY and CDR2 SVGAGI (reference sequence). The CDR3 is CTSSNGETYEQYF. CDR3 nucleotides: TGTACCAGCTCAAATGGGGAGACCTACGAGCAGTACTTC.

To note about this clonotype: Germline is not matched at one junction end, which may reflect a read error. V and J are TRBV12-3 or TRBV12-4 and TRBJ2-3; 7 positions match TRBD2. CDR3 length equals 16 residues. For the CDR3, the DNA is TGTATCAGCAGTGACGTAGGGCCAGGGAGGGCCTATACGCAATATTTT. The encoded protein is CISSDVGPGRAYTQYF.

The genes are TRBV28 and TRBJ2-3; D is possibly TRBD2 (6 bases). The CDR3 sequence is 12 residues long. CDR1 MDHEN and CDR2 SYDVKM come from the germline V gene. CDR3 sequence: CAGSSGLHTQYF. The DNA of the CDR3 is TGTGCAGGCAGTTCGGGACTTCATACGCAGTATTTT.

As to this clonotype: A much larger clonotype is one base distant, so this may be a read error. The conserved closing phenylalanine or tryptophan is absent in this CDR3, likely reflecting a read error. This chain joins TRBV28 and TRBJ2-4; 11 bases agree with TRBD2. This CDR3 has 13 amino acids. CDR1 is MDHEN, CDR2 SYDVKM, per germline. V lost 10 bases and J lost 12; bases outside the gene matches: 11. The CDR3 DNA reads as TGTGCCACTGGTCTTAGCGGGAGGGCGCGTCAGTACTAC. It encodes CATGLSGRARQYY.

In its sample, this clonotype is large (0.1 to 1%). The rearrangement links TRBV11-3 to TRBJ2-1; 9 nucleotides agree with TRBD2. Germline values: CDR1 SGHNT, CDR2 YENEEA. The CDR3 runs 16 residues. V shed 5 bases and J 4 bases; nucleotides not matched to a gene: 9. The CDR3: CASSATSGGQYNEQFF. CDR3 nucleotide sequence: TGTGCCAGCAGCGCGACTAGCGGAGGCCAATACAATGAGCAGTTCTTC.

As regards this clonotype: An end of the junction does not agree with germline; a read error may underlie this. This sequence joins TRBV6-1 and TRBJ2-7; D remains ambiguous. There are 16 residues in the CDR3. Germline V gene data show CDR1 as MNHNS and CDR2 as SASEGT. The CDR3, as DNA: TGTGCCACCAGTGAACACCGGAGTCTACACTCCTACGAGCAGTACTTC. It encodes CATSEHRSLHSYEQYF.

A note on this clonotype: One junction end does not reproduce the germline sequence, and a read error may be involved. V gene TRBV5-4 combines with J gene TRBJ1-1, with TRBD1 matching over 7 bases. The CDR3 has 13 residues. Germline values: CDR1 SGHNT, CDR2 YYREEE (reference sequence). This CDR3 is CASSLRGGTEALF. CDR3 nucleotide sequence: TGTGCCAGCAGCTTGAGAGGGGGCACTGAAGCCCTCTTT.

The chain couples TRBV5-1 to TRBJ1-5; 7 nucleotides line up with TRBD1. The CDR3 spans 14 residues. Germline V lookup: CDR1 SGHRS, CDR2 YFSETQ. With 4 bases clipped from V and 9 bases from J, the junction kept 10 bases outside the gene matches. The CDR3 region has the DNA TGCGCCAGCAGCCCTACGACAGGGTTCCCGCCCCAGCATTTT. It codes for CASSPTTGFPPQHF.

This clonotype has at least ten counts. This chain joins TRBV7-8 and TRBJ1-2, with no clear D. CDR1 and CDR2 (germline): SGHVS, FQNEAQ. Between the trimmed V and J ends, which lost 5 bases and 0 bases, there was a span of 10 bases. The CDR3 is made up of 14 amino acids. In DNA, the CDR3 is TGTGCCAGCAGCGGAGACGGAGCTAACTATGGCTACACCTTC. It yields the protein CASSGDGANYGYTF.

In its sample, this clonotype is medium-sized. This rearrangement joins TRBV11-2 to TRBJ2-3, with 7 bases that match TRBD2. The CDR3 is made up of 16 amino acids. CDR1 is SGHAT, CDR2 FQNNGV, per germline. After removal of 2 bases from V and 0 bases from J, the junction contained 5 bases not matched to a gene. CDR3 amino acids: CASSLFSGTSTDTQYF. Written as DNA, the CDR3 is TGTGCCAGCAGCTTATTCAGCGGGACTAGCACAGATACGCAGTATTTT.

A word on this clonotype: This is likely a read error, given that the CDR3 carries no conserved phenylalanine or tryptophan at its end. CDR3 amino acids: CASSLELPTGLGNQPQHS. The DNA of the CDR3 is TGTGCCAGCAGCTTAGAGCTGCCGACGGGGCTTGGGAATCAGCCCCAGCATTCT. The genes are TRBV7-8 and TRBJ1-5; D may be TRBD1 (5 bases). The V and J ends lost 1 base and 4 bases respectively, with 20 bases between them. This CDR3 is 18 amino acids long. CDR1 SGHVS and CDR2 FQNEAQ come from the germline V gene.

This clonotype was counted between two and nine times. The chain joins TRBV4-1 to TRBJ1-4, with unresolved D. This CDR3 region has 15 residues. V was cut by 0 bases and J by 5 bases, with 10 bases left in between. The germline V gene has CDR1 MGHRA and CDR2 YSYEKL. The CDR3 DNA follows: TGCGCCAGCAGCCAAGAGGTTCCCTCGAATGAAAAACTGTTTTTT. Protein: CASSQEVPSNEKLFF.

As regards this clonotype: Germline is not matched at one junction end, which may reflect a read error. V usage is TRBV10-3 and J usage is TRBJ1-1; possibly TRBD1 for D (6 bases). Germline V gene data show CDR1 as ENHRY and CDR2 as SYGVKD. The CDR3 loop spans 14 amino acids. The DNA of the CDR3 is TGTGCCATCAGCCAACAGGGTGGTAACACTGAAACTTTCTTT. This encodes CAISQQGGNTETFF.

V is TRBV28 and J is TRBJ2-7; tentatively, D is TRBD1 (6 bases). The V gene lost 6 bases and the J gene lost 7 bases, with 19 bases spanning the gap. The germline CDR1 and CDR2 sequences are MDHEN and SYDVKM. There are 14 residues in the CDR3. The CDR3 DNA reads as TGTGCCAGCAGCCCAACTACAGGGATGGGAGAGCAGTACTTC. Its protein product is CASSPTTGMGEQYF.

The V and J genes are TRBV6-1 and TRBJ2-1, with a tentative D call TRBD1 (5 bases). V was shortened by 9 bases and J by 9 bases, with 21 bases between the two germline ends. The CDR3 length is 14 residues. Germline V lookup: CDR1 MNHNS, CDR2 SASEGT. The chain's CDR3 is CARSIGALGSEQFF. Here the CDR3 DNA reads TGTGCCAGAAGTATAGGGGCTCTGGGATCTGAGCAGTTCTTC.

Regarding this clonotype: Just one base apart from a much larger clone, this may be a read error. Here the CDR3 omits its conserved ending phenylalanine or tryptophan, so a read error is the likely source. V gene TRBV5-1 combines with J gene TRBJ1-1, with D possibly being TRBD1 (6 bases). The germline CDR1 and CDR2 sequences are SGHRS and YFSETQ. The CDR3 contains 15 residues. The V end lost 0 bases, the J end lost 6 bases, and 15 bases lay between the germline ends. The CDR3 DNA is TGCGCCAGCAGCTTGGGGACAGCCCCCGGAGCTGAAGCTTTCCTT. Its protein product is CASSLGTAPGAEAFL.

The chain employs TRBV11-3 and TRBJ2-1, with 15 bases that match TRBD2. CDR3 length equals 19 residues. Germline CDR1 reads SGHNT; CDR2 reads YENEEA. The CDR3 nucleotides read TGTACGAGCAGCGCCGGACGGGGGGGACTAGCGGGAGGATTCAATGAGCAGTTCTTC. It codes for CTSSAGRGGLAGGFNEQFF.

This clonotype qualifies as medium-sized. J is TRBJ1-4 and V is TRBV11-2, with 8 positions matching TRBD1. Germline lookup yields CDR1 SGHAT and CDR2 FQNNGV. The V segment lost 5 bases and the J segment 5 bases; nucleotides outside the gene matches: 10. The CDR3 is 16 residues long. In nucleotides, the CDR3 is TGTGCCAGCAGCCCCCAGGGGGCCCGAGCAAATGAAAAACTGTTTTTT. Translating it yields CASSPQGARANEKLFF.

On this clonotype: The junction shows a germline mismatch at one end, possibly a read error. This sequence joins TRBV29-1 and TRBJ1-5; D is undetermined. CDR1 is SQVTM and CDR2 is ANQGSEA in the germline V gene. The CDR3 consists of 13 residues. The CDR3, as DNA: TGCAGCCCGCAGGTTACTTCTAATCAGTCCCAGCATTTT. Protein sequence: CSPQVTSNQSQHF.